What follows are 2 T cell receptor beta chains derived from one specimen sequenced in a study of blood T cells in healthy people across ages. Combining a sample-barcoded 5' primer with a J-beta primer mix, a second PCR ran for about 7 to 11 cycles. Each CDR3 protein gets one entry after TCRdb re-called the 5' RACE reads with MiXCR. Counted here are around 970,000 distinct CDR3 sequences, roughly half occurring once; the ten biggest clones make up about a fifth. The sequencing input was blood. These receptors came from an older woman in good health.

This clonotype was found a few times. The chain has TRBV6-5 and TRBJ2-7; D is ambiguous. The germline gives CDR1 MNHEY, CDR2 SVGAGI. The CDR3 length is 14 residues. V lost 2 bases to trimming and J lost 0 bases, with 8 bases between them. The CDR3 here is CASSYQSGSYEQYF. CDR3 DNA sequence: TGTGCCAGCAGTTACCAGTCGGGCTCCTACGAGCAGTACTTC.

This clonotype was counted a few times. This chain connects TRBV29-1 to TRBJ2-5, with D possibly matching TRBD2 (5 bases). The CDR3 covers 15 residues. Trimming cost V 4 bases and J 2 bases, with 17 bases left between them. Germline V lookup: CDR1 SQVTM, CDR2 ANQGSEA. DNA of the CDR3: TGCAGCGTTGGGCCGCATTTGGGGAGACAAGAGACCCAGTACTTC. This gives the protein CSVGPHLGRQETQYF.